The 3 T cell receptor beta chains below come from one sample, sequenced in a study of blood T cell repertoires in COVID-19. Measured with immunoSEQ multiplex PCR; TCRdb has only the in-frame clones, and not every one. The sample consists of about 120,000 clones, around 89% of them appearing once. The sequenced material came from peripheral blood. Receptors originate from a human donor with acute or convalescent COVID-19. The donor label of this sample is uncertain.

This chain links TRBV3-1 (or the pseudogene TRBV3-2) with TRBJ1-6; a weak D match, TRBD1 (5 bases). V was trimmed by 1 base and J by 9 bases, leaving 10 bases between them. Germline CDR1 and CDR2: LGHDT and YNNKEL (reference sequence). The CDR3 is made up of 14 amino acids. CDR3 region: CASSQVMGGSPLHF. CDR3 coding DNA: TGTGCCAGCAGCCAAGTCATGGGGGGTTCACCCCTCCACTTT.

This clone was seen a single time. The chain combines TRBV28 with TRBJ1-4, with TRBD1 matching over 7 bases. The V and J ends lost 5 bases and 10 bases, in that order; junction bases with no gene match: 7. CDR3 size: 13 residues. Germline CDR1 and CDR2: MDHEN and SYDVKM. The CDR3, as DNA: TGTGCCAGCAGTGAGGGGGCAAGAGGAAAACTGTTTTTT. Protein sequence: CASSEGARGKLFF.

J is TRBJ1-1 and V is TRBV29-1; perhaps TRBD1 as D (5 bases). CDR3 length: 13 amino acids. From germline, CDR1 is SQVTM and CDR2 ANQGSEA. Trimming removed 7 bases at V and 0 bases at J, with 12 bases between. The CDR3 nucleotides are TGCAGCGGTCGCACAGGAATGAACACTGAAGCTTTCTTT. Its translation is CSGRTGMNTEAFF.